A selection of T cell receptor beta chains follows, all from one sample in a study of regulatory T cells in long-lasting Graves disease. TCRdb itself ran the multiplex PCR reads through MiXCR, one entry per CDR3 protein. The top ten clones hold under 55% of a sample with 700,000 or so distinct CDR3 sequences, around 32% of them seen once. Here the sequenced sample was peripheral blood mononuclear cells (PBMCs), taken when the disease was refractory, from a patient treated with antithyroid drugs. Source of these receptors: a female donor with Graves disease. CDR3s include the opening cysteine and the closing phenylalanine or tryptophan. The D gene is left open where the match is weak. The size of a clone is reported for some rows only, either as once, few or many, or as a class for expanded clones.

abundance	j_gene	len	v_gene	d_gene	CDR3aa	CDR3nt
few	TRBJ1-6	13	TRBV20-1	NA	CSARGQWNSPLHF	TGCAGTGCTAGGGGGCAATGGAATTCACCCCTCCACTTT
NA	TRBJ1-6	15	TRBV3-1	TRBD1	CASSQDRGYNSPLHF	TGTGCCAGCAGCCAAGACAGGGGGTATAATTCACCCCTCCACTTT
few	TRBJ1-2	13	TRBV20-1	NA	CSAHVQGYGGYTF	TGCAGTGCCCACGTCCAGGGGTATGGAGGCTACACCTTC
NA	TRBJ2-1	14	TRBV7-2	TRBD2	CASSSGGGRNEQFF	TGTGCCAGCAGCTCGGGGGGGGGGAGGAATGAGCAGTTCTTC
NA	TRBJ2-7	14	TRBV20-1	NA	CSANRDTRRYEQYF	TGCAGTGCTAACAGGGACACGCGTCGCTACGAGCAGTACTTC
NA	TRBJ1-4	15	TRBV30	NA	CAWSVLRGSSAKLFF	TGTGCCTGGAGTGTACTCAGGGGATCTTCGGCAAAACTGTTTTTT
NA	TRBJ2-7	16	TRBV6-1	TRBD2	CASRTLGTRGDYEQYF	TGTGCCAGCAGAACACTCGGGACTAGGGGGGACTACGAGCAGTACTTC
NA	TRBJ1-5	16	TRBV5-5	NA	CASSLAPGPSNQPQHF	TGTGCCAGCAGCTTGGCCCCAGGGCCGAGCAATCAGCCCCAGCATTTT
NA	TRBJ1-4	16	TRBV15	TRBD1	CATSRDIVQGGEKLFF	TGTGCCACCAGCAGAGACATTGTACAGGGGGGTGAAAAACTGTTTTTT
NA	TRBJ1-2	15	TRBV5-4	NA	CASSWGLRREYGYTF	TGTGCCAGCAGCTGGGGACTGCGTAGGGAGTATGGCTACACCTTC
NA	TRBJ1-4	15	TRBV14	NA	CASRKSPATNEKLFF	TGTGCCAGCCGGAAGTCACCCGCAACTAATGAAAAACTGTTTTTT
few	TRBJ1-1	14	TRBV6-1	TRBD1	CASSGGTGWAEAFF	TGTGCCAGCAGTGGCGGGACAGGGTGGGCTGAAGCTTTCTTT
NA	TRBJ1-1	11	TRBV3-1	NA	CASSQDDEAFF	TGTGCCAGCAGCCAAGATGATGAAGCTTTCTTT
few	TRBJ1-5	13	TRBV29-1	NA	CSVGQSSNQPQHF	TGCAGCGTTGGGCAGAGTAGCAATCAGCCCCAGCATTTT
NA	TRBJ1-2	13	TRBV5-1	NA	CASRPDDNYGYTF	TGCGCCAGCAGGCCCGATGACAACTATGGCTACACCTTC
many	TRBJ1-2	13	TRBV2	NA	CASSEARERGYTF	TGTGCCAGCAGTGAAGCAAGGGAAAGAGGCTACACCTTC